This entry lists 5 T cell receptor beta chains sequenced from one sample in a study of control samples from healthy donors and cancer patients. Clones were sequenced by immunoSEQ multiplex PCR, and TCRdb holds only the in-frame ones, with some missing. The repertoire includes roughly 150,000 clones, roughly 88% of them detected once, and roughly 1.7% sits in the top ten. The material sequenced was blood. The receptors come from a young man in good health.

This rearrangement joins TRBV5-1 to TRBJ1-1; the match to TRBD1 covers 7 bases. The CDR3 runs 15 residues. CDR1 is SGHRS, CDR2 YFSETQ, per germline. With 1 base clipped from V and 1 base from J, the junction kept 4 bases outside the gene matches. The CDR3 DNA reads TGCGCCAGCAGCTTGAACCAGGGGGAGAACACTGAAGCTTTCTTT. It specifies CASSLNQGENTEAFF.

The chain links TRBV24-1 to TRBJ1-2; 7 bases agree with TRBD1. The V gene's germline CDR1 is KGHDR and CDR2 SFDVKD. The CDR3 runs to 14 residues. With V trimmed by 4 bases and J by 4 bases, 5 bases remained unmatched. This CDR3 reads CATSDTGVSYGYTF. The CDR3 DNA reads TGTGCCACCAGTGACACAGGGGTTAGCTATGGCTACACCTTC.

The chain carries TRBV19 and TRBJ2-1; D is unresolved. The CDR3 is 14 amino acids. V gave up 5 bases and J gave up 0 bases, with 8 bases separating them. Germline lookup yields CDR1 LNHDA and CDR2 SQIVND (reference sequence). DNA of the CDR3: TGTGCCAGTAGTGCCCAGGCCTCCTACAATGAGCAGTTCTTC. Its translation: CASSAQASYNEQFF.

This clone was observed once. The chain links TRBV19 to TRBJ1-3; D may be TRBD1 (6 bases). This CDR3 has 15 residues. V was shortened by 6 bases and J by 4 bases, with 16 bases between the two germline ends. Per germline, CDR1 LNHDA and CDR2 SQIVND (reference sequence). The CDR3 is CASSIIQGLGNTIYF. CDR3 coding DNA: TGTGCCAGTAGCATCATACAGGGCCTCGGAAACACCATATATTTT. Based on the CDR3 plus reference TRBV19 and TRBJ1-3, the full variable domain is DGGITQSPKYLFRKEGQNVTLSCEQNLNHDAMYWYRQDPGQGLRLIYYSQIVNDFQKGDIAEGYSVSREKKESFPLTVTSAQKNPTAFYLCASSIIQGLGNTIYFGEGSWLTVV.

This clone was seen more than once but under ten times. The CDR3 coding sequence is TGTGCCAGCAGCTTCGGGGGATTCCTATCGGCCGGGGAGCTGTTTTTT. Its translation: CASSFGGFLSAGELFF. This chain uses TRBV5-4 with TRBJ2-2; D possibly corresponds to TRBD2 (6 bases). The CDR3 spans 16 residues. V dropped 2 bases and J dropped 6 bases, with 17 bases sitting between them. Germline V gene sequence: CDR1 SGHNT, CDR2 YYREEE (reference sequence).